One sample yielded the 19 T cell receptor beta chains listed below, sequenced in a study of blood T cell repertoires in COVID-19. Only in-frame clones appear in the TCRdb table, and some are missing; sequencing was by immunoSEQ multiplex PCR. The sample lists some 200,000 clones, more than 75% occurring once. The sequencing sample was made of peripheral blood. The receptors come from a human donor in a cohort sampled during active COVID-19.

CDR3 protein: CASSPGGTEAFF. The DNA for the CDR3 is TGTGCCAGCAGCCCCGGGGGCACTGAAGCTTTCTTT. V usage is TRBV4-2 and J usage is TRBJ1-1; tentatively, D is TRBD1 (5 bases). Germline V gives CDR1 LGHNA, CDR2 YNFKEQ. This CDR3 has 12 amino acids. V was clipped by 4 bases and J by 4 bases, with 7 bases between them.

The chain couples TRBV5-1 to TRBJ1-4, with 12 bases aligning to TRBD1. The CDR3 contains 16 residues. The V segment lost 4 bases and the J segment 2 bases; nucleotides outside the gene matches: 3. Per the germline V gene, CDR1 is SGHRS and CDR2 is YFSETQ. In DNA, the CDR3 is TGCGCCAGCAGCACGGGACAGGGGGCGACTAATGAAAAACTGTTTTTT. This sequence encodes CASSTGQGATNEKLFF.

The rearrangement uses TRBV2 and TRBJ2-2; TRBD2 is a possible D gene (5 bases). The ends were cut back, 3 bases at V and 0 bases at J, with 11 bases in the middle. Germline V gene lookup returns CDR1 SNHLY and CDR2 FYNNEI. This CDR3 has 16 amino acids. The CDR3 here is CASSDFRAANTGELFF. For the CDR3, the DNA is TGTGCCAGCAGTGACTTCCGAGCGGCGAACACCGGGGAGCTGTTTTTT.

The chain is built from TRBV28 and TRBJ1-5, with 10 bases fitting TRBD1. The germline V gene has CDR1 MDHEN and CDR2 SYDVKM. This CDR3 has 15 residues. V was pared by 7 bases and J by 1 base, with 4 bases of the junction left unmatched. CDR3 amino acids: CASTWTGGSNQPQHF. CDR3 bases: TGTGCCAGCACCTGGACAGGGGGGAGCAATCAGCCCCAGCATTTT. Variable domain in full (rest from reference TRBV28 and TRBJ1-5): DVKVTQSSRYLVKRTGEKVFLECVQDMDHENMFWYRQDPGLGLRLIYFSYDVKMKEKGDIPEGYSVSREKKERFSLILESASTNQTSMYLCASTWTGGSNQPQHFGDGTRLSIL.

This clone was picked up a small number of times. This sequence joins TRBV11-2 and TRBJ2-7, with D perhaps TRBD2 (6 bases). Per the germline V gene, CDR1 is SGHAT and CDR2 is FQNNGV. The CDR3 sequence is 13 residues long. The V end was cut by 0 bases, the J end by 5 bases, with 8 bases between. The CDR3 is CASSLDRGNEQYF. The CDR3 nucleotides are TGTGCCAGCAGCTTAGATCGGGGGAACGAGCAGTACTTC.

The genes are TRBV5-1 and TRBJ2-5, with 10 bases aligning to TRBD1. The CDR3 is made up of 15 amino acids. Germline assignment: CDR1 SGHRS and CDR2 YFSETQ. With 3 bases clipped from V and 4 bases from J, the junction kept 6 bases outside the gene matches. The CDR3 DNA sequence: TGCGCCAGCAGCTCTTCGTGGACAGGGGGAGAGACCCAGTACTTC. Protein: CASSSSWTGGETQYF.

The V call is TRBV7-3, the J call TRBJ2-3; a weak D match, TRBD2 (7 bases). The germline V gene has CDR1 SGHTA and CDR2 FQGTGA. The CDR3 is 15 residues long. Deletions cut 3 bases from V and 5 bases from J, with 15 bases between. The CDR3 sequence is CASSLRGRIEDTQYF. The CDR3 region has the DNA TGTGCCAGCAGCTTGCGGGGGCGAATTGAAGATACGCAGTATTTT. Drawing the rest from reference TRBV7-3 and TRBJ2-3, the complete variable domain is GAGVSQTPSNKVTEKGKYVELRCDPISGHTALYWYRQSLGQGPEFLIYFQGTGAADDSGLPNDRFFAVRPEGSVSTLKIQRTERGDSAVYLCASSLRGRIEDTQYFGPGTRLTVL.

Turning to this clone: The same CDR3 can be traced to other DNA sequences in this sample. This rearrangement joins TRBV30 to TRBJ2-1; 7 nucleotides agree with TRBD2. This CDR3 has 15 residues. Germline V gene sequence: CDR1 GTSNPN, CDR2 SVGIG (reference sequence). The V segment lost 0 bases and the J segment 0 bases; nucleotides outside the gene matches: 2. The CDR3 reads CAWSVGGSSYNEQFF. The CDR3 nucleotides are TGTGCCTGGAGTGTCGGGGGGAGCTCCTACAATGAGCAGTTCTTC.

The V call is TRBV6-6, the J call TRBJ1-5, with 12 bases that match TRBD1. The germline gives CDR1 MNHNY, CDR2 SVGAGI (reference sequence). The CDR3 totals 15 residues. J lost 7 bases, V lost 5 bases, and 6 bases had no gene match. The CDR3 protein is CASSPGQGAPQPQHF. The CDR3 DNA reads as TGTGCCAGCAGTCCGGGACAGGGGGCTCCACAGCCCCAGCATTTT.

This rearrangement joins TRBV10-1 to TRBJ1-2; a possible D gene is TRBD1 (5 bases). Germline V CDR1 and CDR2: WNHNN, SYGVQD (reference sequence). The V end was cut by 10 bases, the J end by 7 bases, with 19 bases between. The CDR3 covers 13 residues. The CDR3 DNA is TGCGCCATCACAGCCGAGCAGGGCTTTGGCTACACCTTC. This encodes CAITAEQGFGYTF.

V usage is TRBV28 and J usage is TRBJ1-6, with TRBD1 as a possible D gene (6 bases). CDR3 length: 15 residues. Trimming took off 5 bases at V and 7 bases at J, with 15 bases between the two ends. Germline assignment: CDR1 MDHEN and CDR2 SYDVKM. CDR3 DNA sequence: TGTGCCAGCAGTCTGGGGGGGACATCCAATTCACCCCTCCACTTT. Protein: CASSLGGTSNSPLHF.

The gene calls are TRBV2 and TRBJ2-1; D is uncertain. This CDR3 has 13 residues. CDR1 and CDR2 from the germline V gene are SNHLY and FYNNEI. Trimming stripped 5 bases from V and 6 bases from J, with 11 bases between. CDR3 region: CASSNEDANEQFF. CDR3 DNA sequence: TGTGCCAGCAGTAACGAGGATGCCAATGAGCAGTTCTTC. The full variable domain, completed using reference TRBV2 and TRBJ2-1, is EPEVTQTPSHQVTQMGQEVILRCVPISNHLYFYWYRQILGQKVEFLVSFYNNEISEKSEIFDDQFSVERPDGSNFTLKIRSTKLEDSAMYFCASSNEDANEQFFGPGTRLTVL.

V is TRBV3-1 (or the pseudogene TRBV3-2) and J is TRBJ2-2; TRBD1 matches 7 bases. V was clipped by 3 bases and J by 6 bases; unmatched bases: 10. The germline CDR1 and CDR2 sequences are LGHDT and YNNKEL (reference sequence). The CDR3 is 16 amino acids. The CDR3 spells CASSQDTGARAGELFF. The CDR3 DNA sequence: TGTGCCAGCAGCCAGGACACAGGGGCGCGGGCCGGGGAGCTGTTTTTT.

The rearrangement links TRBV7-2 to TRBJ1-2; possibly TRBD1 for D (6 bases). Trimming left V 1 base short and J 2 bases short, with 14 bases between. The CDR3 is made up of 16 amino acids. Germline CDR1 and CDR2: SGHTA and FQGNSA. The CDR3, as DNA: TGTGCCAGCAGCTTAGACAGGGCCCAAGGCAACTATGGCTACACCTTC. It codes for CASSLDRAQGNYGYTF.

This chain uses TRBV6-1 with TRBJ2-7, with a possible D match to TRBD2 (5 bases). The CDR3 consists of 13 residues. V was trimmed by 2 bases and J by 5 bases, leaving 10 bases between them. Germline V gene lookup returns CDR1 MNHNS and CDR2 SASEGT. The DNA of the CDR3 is TGTGCCAGCAGTGAACCCGGGATTCACGAGCAGTACTTC. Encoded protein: CASSEPGIHEQYF.

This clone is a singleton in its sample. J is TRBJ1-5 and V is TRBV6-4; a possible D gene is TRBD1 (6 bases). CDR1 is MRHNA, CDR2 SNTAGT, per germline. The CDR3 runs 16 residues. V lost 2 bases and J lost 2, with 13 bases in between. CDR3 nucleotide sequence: TGTGCCAGCAGTGACCCGATACACAGGGGCAATCAGCCCCAGCATTTT. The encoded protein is CASSDPIHRGNQPQHF.

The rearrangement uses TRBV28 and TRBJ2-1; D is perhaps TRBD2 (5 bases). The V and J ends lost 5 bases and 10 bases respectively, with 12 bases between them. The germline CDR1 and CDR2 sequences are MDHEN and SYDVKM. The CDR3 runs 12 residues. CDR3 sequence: CASSRSVDEQFF. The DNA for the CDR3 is TGTGCCAGCAGTCGTAGCGTCGACGAGCAGTTCTTC.

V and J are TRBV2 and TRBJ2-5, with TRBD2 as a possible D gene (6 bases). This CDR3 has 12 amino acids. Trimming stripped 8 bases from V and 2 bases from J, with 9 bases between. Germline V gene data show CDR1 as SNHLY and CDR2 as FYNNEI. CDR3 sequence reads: CASGTEQETQYF. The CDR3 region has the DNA TGTGCCAGCGGGACTGAGCAAGAGACCCAGTACTTC.

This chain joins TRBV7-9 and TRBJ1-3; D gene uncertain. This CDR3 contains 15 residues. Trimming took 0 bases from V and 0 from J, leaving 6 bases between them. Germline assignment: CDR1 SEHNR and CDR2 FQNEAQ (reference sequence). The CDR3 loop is CASSLAQISGNTIYF. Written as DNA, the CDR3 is TGTGCCAGCAGCTTAGCACAGATCTCTGGAAACACCATATATTTT.